The 11 T cell receptor beta chains below were found in one sample sequenced in a study of blood T cells in healthy people across ages. With a J-beta primer mix and a sample-barcoded 5' primer, a second PCR ran about 6 to 11 cycles. MiXCR, applied by TCRdb to the 5' RACE reads, yields one record per CDR3 protein. Found here are 2 million or so distinct CDR3 sequences, about 49% of them singletons; the top ten hold less than 2.5%. Input material: blood. Source of these receptors: a woman in her 40s in good health.

This clonotype was seen more than once but under ten times. This CDR3 reads CASSLTLTSGGLQETQYF. DNA for the CDR3: TGTGCCAGCAGCCTCACCTTAACTAGCGGGGGTCTCCAAGAGACCCAGTACTTC. The chain joins TRBV6-2 or TRBV6-3 to TRBJ2-5; 11 bases fit TRBD2. The CDR3 sequence is 18 residues long. Germline loops: CDR1 MNHEY, CDR2 SVGEGT. Unmatched junction bases numbered 13, after V lost 6 bases and J lost 1 base.

A single count supports this clonotype. One end of the junction fails to match germline, which may point to a read error. V is TRBV4-3 and J is TRBJ1-2, with 8 bases that match TRBD1. This CDR3 contains 15 residues. The germline CDR1 and CDR2 sequences are LGHNA and YSLEER. CDR3 in DNA: TGCGCCAGCAGCCAAGAAAGGGACAGGTTCTATGACTACACCTTC. This codes for CASSQERDRFYDYTF.

The chain joins TRBV11-2 to TRBJ2-1; 8 positions match TRBD2. The ends lost 1 base at V and 8 bases at J; junction bases unmatched: 10. CDR1 and CDR2 (germline): SGHAT, FQNNGV. CDR3 length: 16 amino acids. CDR3 DNA sequence: TGTGCCAGCAGCTTAGTGAGCGGGGGTGGGGGCGATGAGCAGTTCTTC. This codes for CASSLVSGGGGDEQFF.

This clonotype was picked up a small number of times. The V gene is TRBV4-3, the J gene TRBJ2-1; TRBD1 matches 12 bases. With 0 bases clipped from V and 8 bases from J, the junction kept 14 bases outside the gene matches. The CDR3 runs 19 residues. The germline gives CDR1 LGHNA, CDR2 YSLEER. The CDR3 loop reads CASSQDLSKGQGAGDEQFF. Written as DNA, the CDR3 is TGCGCCAGCAGCCAAGATCTCAGTAAGGGACAGGGGGCCGGCGATGAGCAGTTCTTC.

This clonotype occurred a few times. CDR3 nucleotide sequence: TGTGCCAGCAGTTACGGGCGGAGTCCCCAACCTGATCAGCCCCAGCATTTT. Translating it yields CASSYGRSPQPDQPQHF. The chain is built from TRBV6-5 and TRBJ1-5; D is uncertain. This CDR3 has 17 residues. Trimming removed 2 bases at V and 5 bases at J, with 19 bases between. The germline CDR1 and CDR2 sequences are MNHEY and SVGAGI.

The genes are TRBV13 and TRBJ2-7, with 9 bases that match TRBD2. The tail of the sequence fits TRBJ2-5 better, so the J call may be wrong. CDR1 PRHDT and CDR2 FYEKMQ come from the germline V gene (reference sequence). CDR3 size: 17 residues. This CDR3 reads CASSHRVAGVAGKTQYF. DNA of the CDR3: TGTGCCAGCAGCCATAGGGTAGCGGGGGTTGCAGGAAAGACCCAGTACTTC.

The genes are TRBV19 and TRBJ2-2, with TRBD1 identical over 7 bases. This CDR3 spans 14 amino acids. Germline V CDR1 and CDR2: LNHDA, SQIVND (reference sequence). V lost 8 bases and J lost 6; bases outside the gene matches: 9. CDR3: CASSWTGSSGELFF. The CDR3 nucleotides read TGTGCCAGTTCGTGGACAGGTTCGTCCGGGGAGCTGTTTTTT.

This clonotype turned up a few times. The V call is TRBV27, the J call TRBJ2-6, with D unclear. CDR3 length equals 16 residues. Trimming took off 6 bases at V and 0 bases at J, with 12 bases between the two ends. The germline V gene encodes CDR1 MNHEY and CDR2 SMNVEV (reference sequence). This CDR3 is CASRGLDLSGANVLTF. CDR3 nucleotide sequence: TGTGCCAGCAGAGGGCTCGATCTCTCTGGGGCCAACGTCCTGACTTTC.

V usage is TRBV6-2 or TRBV6-3 and J usage is TRBJ1-5, with D tentatively TRBD1 (6 bases). Germline V gene sequence: CDR1 MNHEY, CDR2 SVGEGT. The CDR3 sequence is 15 residues long. V dropped 6 bases and J dropped 0 bases, with 12 bases sitting between them. CDR3 amino acids: CASSYTGFSNQPQHF. DNA for the CDR3: TGTGCCAGCAGCTATACAGGGTTTAGCAATCAGCCCCAGCATTTT.

The genes are TRBV7-2 and TRBJ2-1; 8 bases agree with TRBD1. V was pared by 3 bases and J by 6 bases, with 7 bases of the junction left unmatched. Germline loops: CDR1 SGHTA, CDR2 FQGNSA. The CDR3 consists of 15 residues. The DNA of the CDR3 is TGTGCCAGCAGCTTTTCCGGGACAGGCTCCAATGAGCAGTTCTTC. Translated: CASSFSGTGSNEQFF.

As DNA, the CDR3 is TGTGCCAGCAGTCCGGGACGGAGGAACACTGAAGCTTTCTTT. It translates to CASSPGRRNTEAFF. The V gene is TRBV6-2 or TRBV6-3, the J gene TRBJ1-1; TRBD1 is a possible D gene (5 bases). This CDR3 is built from 14 residues. The germline gives CDR1 MNHEY, CDR2 SVGEGT. With 5 bases removed from V and 1 base from J, the gap between germline ends came to 11 bases.